This T cell receptor beta chain is drawn from a study of neoadjuvant anti-PD-1 for oral cavity cancer (dated by TCRdb to 2020 to 2022). With regard to the full study: Before curative-intent surgical resection, most patients were given three to four biweekly doses of nivolumab at 3 mg/kg. Responders were defined as patients with complete response, partial response or stable disease by RECIST 1.1; non-responders were defined as patients with progression. There were eleven to twelve patients in the parent correlative cohort, and the response rate was 33%. A fourth nivolumab dose was given around day 43 to patients without progression, and definitive surgical resection was performed in those patients on days 50-56.

In light of the paper, this sample's time point label describes: before neoadjuvant nivolumab. Patients were newly diagnosed with stage II-IVA oral cavity squamous cell carcinoma and had received no prior systemic or radiation treatment. The cohort was composed of patients with HPV-negative, locally advanced oral cavity squamous cell carcinoma. No culture maintenance or expansion was done, as the peripheral blood mononuclear cells went straight to analysis. Samples were obtained from a longitudinal correlative study of a single-arm phase II trial of neoadjuvant nivolumab in oral cavity squamous cell carcinoma. Subject-matched pre- and post-treatment PBMCs and tumors from three responders and three non-responders underwent genomic DNA-based TCRbeta sequencing. Peripheral blood mononuclear cells were drawn once before nivolumab treatment and a second time after treatment, when surgery took place. The Maxwell RSC DNA from Cells kit was used to extract genomic DNA from PBMCs.

The CDR1 and CDR2 encoded by the germline V gene are SGHRS and YFSETQ. Counted from cysteine to phenylalanine, this CDR3 has 15 amino acids. Only the CDR3 portion is preserved as DNA: 45 bases, with reading frame beginning at the first base. Between the V and J ends, shortened by 4 bases and 4 bases respectively, the junction contains 17 bases. Comments on this clone: Its specific antigen is unknown. Base qualities are not recorded, but no much larger clone differs from it by a single base.

Overall study results and their limits: Within PBMCs, T cell clonality (Gini index) was significantly higher in non-responders than responders after neoadjuvant nivolumab. Higher pretreatment blood TCRbeta clonality and lower post-treatment tumor TCRbeta clonality were correlated with higher pretreatment blood Treg/Th17 ratios. TCR analyses included only a few patients per response group, and the authors called for larger cohorts for validation.

For deep sequencing of PBMC libraries, mostly about 450 ng of input genomic DNA was used, and six replicates were run per sample. The immunoSEQ hsTCRbeta kit was used to prepare TCRbeta libraries, following the manufacturer's instructions. The completed libraries were mixed into a single pool at 3 nM, then sequenced with an Illumina NovaSeq 6000 S4 flow cell. The authors' analysis ran thus. Raw data preprocessing and quality control were performed with the immunoSEQ Analyzer. The analysis was limited to productive rearrangements, and each clonotype was defined by a unique CDR3 amino acid sequence. Repertoire clonality was estimated as the Gini-Simpson index, computed with the R package tcR. Gini indices were compared with Student's t test, and associations with tumor size change were assessed by Pearson correlation. TCRdb stores this immuneACCESS table with in-frame sequences only. Part of the clones is absent; in the studies checked, under half of the shortfall reflects unresolved V genes, and no reason is known for the rest. V, J and clone size were drawn from that table, and D and trimming were deduced from the DNA. Across this sample there are about 14,000 clones, with about 67% seen only once. The ten largest clones add up to 2.5% to 3.5% of the sample.

This chain is built from TRBV5-1 and TRBJ1-1; possibly the D gene is TRBD1, per 6 matching bases. This TCR derives from a person aged 40 to 85 with oral cavity squamous cell carcinoma. Material: PBMCs, obtained before nivolumab (anti-PD-1) treatment. The CDR3 region reads CASSPGRGHGTEAFF. The base sequence is TGCGCCAGCAGCCCTGGACGGGGGCACGGCACTGAAGCTTTCTTT.